This passage covers 6 T cell receptor beta chains from one sample sequenced in a study of blood T cell repertoires in COVID-19. TCRdb keeps only in-frame clones here, not all; method: immunoSEQ multiplex PCR. The sample holds over 150,000 clones, roughly 80% seen once. The source material was peripheral blood. These TCRs come from a man older than 75 with acute or convalescent COVID-19.

V usage is TRBV2 and J usage is TRBJ1-4; D is possibly TRBD1 (6 bases). V lost 7 bases and J lost 6, with 24 bases in between. The CDR3 runs 17 residues. CDR1 and CDR2 (germline): SNHLY, FYNNEI. CDR3 residues: CASISGGARQDDEKLFF. The DNA for the CDR3 is TGTGCCAGCATCTCGGGGGGGGCCCGACAAGATGATGAAAAACTGTTTTTT.

The genes are TRBV27 and TRBJ2-4; a weak D match, TRBD1 (6 bases). Germline CDR1 and CDR2: MNHEY and SMNVEV (reference sequence). This CDR3 contains 13 residues. Between the trimmed V and J ends, which lost 7 bases and 7 bases, there was a span of 14 bases. CDR3 sequence (DNA): TGTGCCAGCATTCGGCAGGGGACGAACATTCAGTACTTC. Translating it yields CASIRQGTNIQYF.

This clone was observed many times. The chain links TRBV6-5 to TRBJ1-3, with D possibly being TRBD1 (5 bases). The CDR3 is 15 amino acids. V lost 6 bases and J 2 bases, leaving 14 bases between the germline ends. Germline V gene sequence: CDR1 MNHEY, CDR2 SVGAGI. The CDR3 DNA reads as TGTGCCAGCAGCGAGTCCGGCAGGGCTGGAAACACCATATATTTT. This gives the protein CASSESGRAGNTIYF.

This clone was observed many times. The genes are TRBV5-4 and TRBJ1-2; D is possibly TRBD1 (6 bases). The V gene lost 5 bases and the J gene lost 7 bases, with 18 bases spanning the gap. From germline, CDR1 is SGHNT and CDR2 YYREEE (reference sequence). The CDR3 sequence is 14 residues long. The CDR3 is CASSFRGARFGYTF. CDR3 sequence (DNA): TGTGCCAGCAGTTTCAGGGGCGCGCGTTTTGGCTACACCTTC.

In its sample, this clone was seen once. This chain joins TRBV2 and TRBJ2-3, with 10 bases aligning to TRBD2. The CDR3 totals 16 residues. Unmatched junction bases numbered 6, after V lost 5 bases and J lost 1 base. Germline V gene data show CDR1 as SNHLY and CDR2 as FYNNEI. CDR3 protein: CASSRDTSGGTDTQYF. The CDR3, as DNA: TGTGCCAGCAGTCGGGATACTAGCGGGGGCACAGATACGCAGTATTTT.

The gene calls are TRBV3-1 (or the pseudogene TRBV3-2) and TRBJ2-7, with 7 bases matching TRBD1. There are 13 residues in the CDR3. Germline V CDR1 and CDR2: LGHDT, YNNKEL (reference sequence). The trim removed 4 bases at V and 6 bases at J, leaving 6 bases unmatched. The CDR3 coding sequence is TGTGCCAGCAGCCCCTCGGGACAGCCCGAGCAGTACTTC. Amino acid sequence: CASSPSGQPEQYF.